The 5 T cell receptor beta chains listed next were all sequenced from one sample in a study of shared clonotypes between healthy human individuals. Profiled with immunoSEQ multiplex PCR; TCRdb holds only in-frame clones, not every one. The sample lists under 1,100,000 clones, 75% to 85% occurring once. The source material was memory CD4+ T cells from PBMCs. Specified subset: CD45RA-negative fraction. Every receptor here comes from a man aged 18-30 years in good health. Some clones in this sample may be carry-over from other donors' samples.

With respect to this clone: This same CDR3 is encoded by further DNA sequences in the sample. The chain uses TRBV10-3 and TRBJ2-7, with no clear D. Trimming pared 3 bases from V and 3 bases from J, leaving 6 bases between. Germline V gene sequence: CDR1 ENHRY, CDR2 SYGVKD. The CDR3 has 12 amino acids. CDR3 DNA sequence: TGTGCCATCAGTGAAGGGAACTACGAGCAGTACTTC. Residues: CAISEGNYEQYF.

This clone was counted between two and nine times. The chain combines TRBV5-1 with TRBJ2-1; 8 bases map to TRBD1. This CDR3 is built from 15 residues. Trimming removed 2 bases from V and 0 bases from J; junction bases left unmatched: 1. Per germline, CDR1 SGHRS and CDR2 YFSETQ. Written as DNA, the CDR3 is TGCGCCAGCAGCTTACAGGGGGGCTCCTACAATGAGCAGTTCTTC. Translated, it gives CASSLQGGSYNEQFF.

The count of this clone is one. The chain couples TRBV7-9 to TRBJ2-6; either TRBD1 or TRBD2 may fit D (5 bases each). This CDR3 spans 15 amino acids. V was cut by 7 bases and J by 2 bases, with 12 bases left in between. Per the germline V gene, CDR1 is SEHNR and CDR2 is FQNEAQ (reference sequence). The CDR3 DNA reads as TGTGCCAGCATCCGAGAGGGGACTGGGGCCAACGTCCTGACTTTC. It translates to CASIREGTGANVLTF.

The chain has TRBV30 and TRBJ1-6, with D perhaps matching TRBD1 (5 bases). The CDR3 consists of 14 residues. CDR1 is GTSNPN and CDR2 is SVGIG in the germline V gene (reference sequence). Trimming left V 4 bases short and J 17 bases short, with 24 bases between. CDR3 nucleotides: TGTGCCTGGACCTCGTCCCGGGACCTAATAAGGGTCCACTTT. Encoded protein: CAWTSSRDLIRVHF.

This sequence joins TRBV19 and TRBJ2-3; 8 nucleotides align to TRBD1. J was trimmed by 1 base and V by 6 bases; bases with no gene match: 3. There are 14 residues in the CDR3. Germline V gives CDR1 LNHDA, CDR2 SQIVND (reference sequence). The CDR3 reads CASRQTGGTDTQYF. Written as DNA, the CDR3 is TGTGCCAGTAGGCAGACAGGGGGCACAGATACGCAGTATTTT.